Listed below are T cell receptor beta chains from one sample, sequenced in a study of T-cell memory formation after mild COVID-19. One entry per CDR3 protein results from TCRdb running MiXCR on the 5' RACE reads. The sample includes hundreds of thousands of distinct CDR3 sequences, 25% to 30% of them seen just once. The sample comprised PBMCs or a T cell subset sorted from them (not recorded which). All receptors come from an adult woman who had mild COVID-19 (a few samples of this study predate the infection). Cell type and time point are not known. CDR3s leave out the opening cysteine and the closing phenylalanine or tryptophan. Part of the rows lack a size; the others show once, few, many or a class for expanded clones.

j_gene: TRBJ2-2
v_gene: TRBV4-1
abundance: few
CDR3aa: ASSQTLRARDGELF

j_gene: TRBJ2-1
v_gene: TRBV12-3/TRBV12-4
abundance: NA
CDR3aa: ASSPRTSGSGNEQF

j_gene: TRBJ2-2
v_gene: TRBV4-3
abundance: NA
CDR3aa: ASSQEWRLLGGELF

j_gene: TRBJ2-1
v_gene: TRBV12-3/TRBV12-4
abundance: NA
CDR3aa: ASRKTSGGDNEQF

j_gene: TRBJ2-1
v_gene: TRBV27
abundance: few
CDR3aa: ASSPQSGRGYNEQF

j_gene: TRBJ2-7
v_gene: TRBV6-5
abundance: many
CDR3aa: ASSYSGTRLAEQY

j_gene: TRBJ2-7
v_gene: TRBV12-3/TRBV12-4
abundance: few
CDR3aa: ASSGTGPLYEQY

j_gene: TRBJ1-1
v_gene: TRBV3-1
abundance: NA
CDR3aa: ASSQDGDSRNTEAF

j_gene: TRBJ2-1
v_gene: TRBV18
abundance: many
CDR3aa: ASSPPSVGINEQF

j_gene: TRBJ2-1
v_gene: TRBV7-6
abundance: few
CDR3aa: ASSRTSWGVVHEQF

j_gene: TRBJ2-2
v_gene: TRBV6-2/TRBV6-3
abundance: NA
CDR3aa: ASSNRNTGELF

j_gene: TRBJ1-2
v_gene: TRBV5-1
abundance: few
CDR3aa: ASSLAGTNYGYT

j_gene: TRBJ1-2
v_gene: TRBV12-3/TRBV12-4
abundance: few
CDR3aa: ASSLEGSYT

j_gene: TRBJ2-1
v_gene: TRBV4-1
abundance: NA
CDR3aa: ASSQDPGRDEQF

j_gene: TRBJ1-5
v_gene: TRBV5-1
abundance: few
CDR3aa: ASSPGGVQPQH

j_gene: TRBJ2-1
v_gene: TRBV7-2
abundance: NA
CDR3aa: ASSLGRGREQF

j_gene: TRBJ1-1
v_gene: TRBV20-1
abundance: NA
CDR3aa: SALLRRRENTEAF

j_gene: TRBJ1-5
v_gene: TRBV12-3/TRBV12-4
abundance: NA
CDR3aa: ASGRQANYNQPQH

j_gene: TRBJ1-5
v_gene: TRBV4-2
abundance: few
CDR3aa: ASSQDGTGDQH

j_gene: TRBJ2-2
v_gene: TRBV12-3/TRBV12-4
abundance: few
CDR3aa: ASRTSGLPGELF

j_gene: TRBJ2-7
v_gene: TRBV5-4
abundance: NA
CDR3aa: ASRRDLSVSEQY

j_gene: TRBJ2-3
v_gene: TRBV12-3/TRBV12-4
abundance: few
CDR3aa: ASILAGDTQY

j_gene: TRBJ2-1
v_gene: TRBV6-1
abundance: NA
CDR3aa: ASSDRSGRASNEQF

j_gene: TRBJ1-2
v_gene: TRBV10-3
abundance: NA
CDR3aa: AISGGTGPNYGYT

j_gene: TRBJ1-5
v_gene: TRBV4-2
abundance: NA
CDR3aa: ASSQVAGAFFEGSNQPQH

j_gene: TRBJ2-3
v_gene: TRBV6-5
abundance: NA
CDR3aa: ASSFDTLDTQY

j_gene: TRBJ1-1
v_gene: TRBV6-6
abundance: NA
CDR3aa: ASSPTGGAAEAF

j_gene: TRBJ1-1
v_gene: TRBV29-1
abundance: NA
CDR3aa: SVVTGVFTEAF

j_gene: TRBJ2-7
v_gene: TRBV5-6
abundance: NA
CDR3aa: ASSLADRNIGEQY

j_gene: TRBJ2-2
v_gene: TRBV5-6
abundance: NA
CDR3aa: ASSRGVGTGELF

j_gene: TRBJ2-7
v_gene: TRBV20-1
abundance: NA
CDR3aa: SAPDRGLSEQY

j_gene: TRBJ1-1
v_gene: TRBV12-3/TRBV12-4
abundance: NA
CDR3aa: ASSLGLEAF

j_gene: TRBJ2-5
v_gene: TRBV7-6
abundance: NA
CDR3aa: ASSLDGAGTRRRETQY

j_gene: TRBJ2-3
v_gene: TRBV12-3/TRBV12-4
abundance: many
CDR3aa: ASTQGAAYTDTQY

j_gene: TRBJ2-7
v_gene: TRBV6-5
abundance: NA
CDR3aa: ASRSGVAGGNYEQY

j_gene: TRBJ2-3
v_gene: TRBV6-1
abundance: NA
CDR3aa: ASRLDSPDTQY

j_gene: TRBJ2-1
v_gene: TRBV29-1
abundance: many
CDR3aa: SVMYNEQF

j_gene: TRBJ2-5
v_gene: TRBV29-1
abundance: few
CDR3aa: SVVRETQY

j_gene: TRBJ2-2
v_gene: TRBV7-7
abundance: many
CDR3aa: ASSLAASVPGELF

j_gene: TRBJ1-1
v_gene: TRBV30
abundance: NA
CDR3aa: AWSLPPGTEAF

j_gene: TRBJ2-4
v_gene: TRBV24-1
abundance: few
CDR3aa: ATSASAGGIAKNIQY